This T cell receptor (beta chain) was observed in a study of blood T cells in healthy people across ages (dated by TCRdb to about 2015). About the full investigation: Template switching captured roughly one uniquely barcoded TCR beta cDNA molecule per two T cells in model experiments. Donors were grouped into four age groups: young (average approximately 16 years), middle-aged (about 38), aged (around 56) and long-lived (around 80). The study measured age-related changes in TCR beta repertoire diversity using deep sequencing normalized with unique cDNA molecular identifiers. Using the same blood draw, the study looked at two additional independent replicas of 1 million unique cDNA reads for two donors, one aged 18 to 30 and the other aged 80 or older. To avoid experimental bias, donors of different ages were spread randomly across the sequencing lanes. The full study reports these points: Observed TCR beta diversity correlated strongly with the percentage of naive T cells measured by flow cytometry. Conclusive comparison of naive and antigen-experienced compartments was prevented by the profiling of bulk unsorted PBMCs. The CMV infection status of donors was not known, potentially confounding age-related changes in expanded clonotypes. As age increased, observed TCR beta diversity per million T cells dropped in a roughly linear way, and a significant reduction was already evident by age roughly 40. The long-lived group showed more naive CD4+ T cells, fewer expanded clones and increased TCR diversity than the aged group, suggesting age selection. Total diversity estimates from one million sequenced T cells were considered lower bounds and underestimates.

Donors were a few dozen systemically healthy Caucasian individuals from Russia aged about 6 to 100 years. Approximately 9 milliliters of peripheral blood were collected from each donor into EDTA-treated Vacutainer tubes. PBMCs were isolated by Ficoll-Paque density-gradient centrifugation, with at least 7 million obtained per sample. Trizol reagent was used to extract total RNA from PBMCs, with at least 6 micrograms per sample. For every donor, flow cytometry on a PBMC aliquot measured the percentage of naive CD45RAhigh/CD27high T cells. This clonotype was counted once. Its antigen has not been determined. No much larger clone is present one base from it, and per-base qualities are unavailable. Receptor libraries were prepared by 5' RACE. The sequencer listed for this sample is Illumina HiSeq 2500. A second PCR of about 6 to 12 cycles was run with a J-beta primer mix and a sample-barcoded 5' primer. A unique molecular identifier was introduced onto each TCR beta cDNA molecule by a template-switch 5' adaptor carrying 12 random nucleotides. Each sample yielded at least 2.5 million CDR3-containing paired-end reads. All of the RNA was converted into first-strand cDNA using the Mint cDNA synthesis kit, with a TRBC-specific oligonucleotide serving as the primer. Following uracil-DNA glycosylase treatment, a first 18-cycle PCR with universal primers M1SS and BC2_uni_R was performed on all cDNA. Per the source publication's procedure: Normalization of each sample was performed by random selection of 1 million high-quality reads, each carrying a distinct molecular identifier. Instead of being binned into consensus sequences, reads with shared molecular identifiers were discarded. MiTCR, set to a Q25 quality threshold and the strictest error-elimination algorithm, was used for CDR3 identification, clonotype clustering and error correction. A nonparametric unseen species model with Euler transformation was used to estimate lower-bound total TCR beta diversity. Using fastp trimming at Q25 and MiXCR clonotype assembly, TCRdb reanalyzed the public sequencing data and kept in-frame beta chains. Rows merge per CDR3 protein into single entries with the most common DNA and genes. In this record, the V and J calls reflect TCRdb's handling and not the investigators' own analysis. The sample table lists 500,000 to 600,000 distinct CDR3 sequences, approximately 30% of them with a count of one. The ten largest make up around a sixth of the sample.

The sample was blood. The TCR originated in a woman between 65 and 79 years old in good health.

The CDR3 reads as follows: CASSPTRSVGGRTDTQYF. The DNA sequence reads TGTGCCAGCAGTCCCACCCGAAGTGTGGGGGGGAGGACAGATACGCAGTATTTT. In this chain, TRBV12-3 or TRBV12-4 is recombined with TRBJ2-3; TRBD2 aligns with 7 central bases. Trimming leaves V shorter by 5 bases and J shorter by 3 bases, with the junction holding 17 bases beyond the gene matches. The CDR3 covers 18 residues, taking in both the cysteine and the phenylalanine. Of all the DNA, just the CDR3 is kept, 54 bases in frame from base 1.